This is a list of T cell receptor beta chains from one sample in a study of shared clonotypes between healthy human individuals. Data came from immunoSEQ multiplex PCR; TCRdb stores just in-frame clones and leaves some out. The sample yields millions of clones, about 92% seen once. The sequencing input was naive CD4+ T cells sorted from blood. The receptors were sampled from a man aged 18 to 30 in good health. Each CDR3 is given with its conserved first and last residue. The D gene is left open where the match is weak.

TRBJ2-1 TRBD1 TRBV18 TGTGCCAGCTCAAATTCGACAGGGGCGACCCCTTACAATGAGCAGTTCTTC CASSNSTGATPYNEQFF
TRBJ2-7 NA TRBV4-1 TGCGCCAGCAGCCAAGGAGGGCATAGCTCCTATGAGCAGTACTTC CASSQGGHSSYEQYF
TRBJ2-2 TRBD2 TRBV6-5 TGTGCCAGCAGTTACTCGTGGCGGGAGAGGGGGGAGCTGTTTTTT CASSYSWRERGELFF
TRBJ2-5 NA TRBV18 TGTGCCAGCTCACCGAATACCCAAGAGACCCAGTACTTC CASSPNTQETQYF
TRBJ1-2 NA TRBV5-6 TGTGCCAGCAGCGGCCCAAGGGGGGCTGTCTATGGCTACACCTTC CASSGPRGAVYGYTF
TRBJ2-3 NA TRBV27 TGTGCCAGCAGGGACCTAGGGGGTGAAGATACGCAGTATTTT CASRDLGGEDTQYF
TRBJ2-5 NA TRBV30 TGTGCCTGGAGTGGTCCAGGCAAGGGTAAAGAGACCCAGTACTTC CAWSGPGKGKETQYF
TRBJ2-1 NA TRBV11-2 TGTGCCAGCAGCTTAGGGGACACCTACAATGAGCAGTTCTTC CASSLGDTYNEQFF
TRBJ2-3 NA TRBV11-2 TGTGCCAGCAGCTTAGCTGGATTAGCAGATACGCAGTATTTT CASSLAGLADTQYF
TRBJ1-6 NA TRBV7-9 TGTGCCAGCAGCTTGAGGACAAATAATTCACCCCTCCACTTT CASSLRTNNSPLHF
TRBJ1-5 NA TRBV2 TGTGCCAGCAGTGATTCACCTCAGCCCCAGCATTTT CASSDSPQPQHF
TRBJ2-2 TRBD1 TRBV7-9 TGTGCCAGCAGCCACCTGGGACAGGGGGACACCGGGGAGCTGTTTTTT CASSHLGQGDTGELFF
TRBJ1-2 TRBD1 TRBV6-9 TGTGCCAGCAGGGGGGACAGGGACAACTATGGCTACACCTTC CASRGDRDNYGYTF
TRBJ2-5 TRBD1 TRBV2 TGTGCCAGCAGGGATACCCGAAGACAGGGAGTGGAGACCCAGTACTTC CASRDTRRQGVETQYF
TRBJ1-1 NA TRBV30 TGTGCCTGGAGTCCCCCGCCATCTGAAGCTTTCTTT CAWSPPPSEAFF
TRBJ2-2 NA TRBV4-3 TGCGCCAGCAGCCAAAACCAGGGGTCGAACACCGGGGAGCTGTTTTTT CASSQNQGSNTGELFF
TRBJ1-6 NA TRBV4-3 TGCGCCAGCAGCCAAGATATTGCCAGCTCCTATAATTCACCCCTCCACTTT CASSQDIASSYNSPLHF
TRBJ2-7 TRBD1 TRBV6-5 TGTGCCAGCAGGCAGGACAGGGGCTACGAGCAGTACTTC CASRQDRGYEQYF
TRBJ1-1 NA TRBV5-8 TGTGCCAGCAGCTTATGGCAGAACACTGAAGCTTTCTTT CASSLWQNTEAFF
TRBJ2-7 TRBD2 TRBV10-3 TGTGCCAGCCGGACTAGCGGGAGTAAGGACGAGCAGTACTTC CASRTSGSKDEQYF